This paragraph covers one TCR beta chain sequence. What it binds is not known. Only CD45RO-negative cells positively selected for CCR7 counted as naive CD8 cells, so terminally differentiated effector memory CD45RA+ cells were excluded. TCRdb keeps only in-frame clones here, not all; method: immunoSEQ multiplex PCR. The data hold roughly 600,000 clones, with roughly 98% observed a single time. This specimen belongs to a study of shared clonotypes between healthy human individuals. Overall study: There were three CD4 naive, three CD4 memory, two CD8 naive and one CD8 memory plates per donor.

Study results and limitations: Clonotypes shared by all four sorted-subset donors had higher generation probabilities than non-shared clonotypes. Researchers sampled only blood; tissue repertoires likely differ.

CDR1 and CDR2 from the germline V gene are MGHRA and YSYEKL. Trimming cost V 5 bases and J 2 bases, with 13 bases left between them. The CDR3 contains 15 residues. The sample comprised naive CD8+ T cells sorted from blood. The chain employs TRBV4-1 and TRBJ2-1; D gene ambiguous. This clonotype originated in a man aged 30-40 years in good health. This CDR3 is CASSSTLRTYNEQFF. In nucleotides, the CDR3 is TGCGCCAGCAGCTCAACCCTGAGAACCTACAATGAGCAGTTCTTC.